This T cell receptor (beta chain) comes out of a study of cytomegalovirus exposure and HLA in healthy donors. Study-level points and caveats: Researchers catalogued around 150 TCR beta chains as cytomegalovirus-associated.

Concerning this clone itself: Its antigen is still unknown. A junction boundary mismatches the germline segment, possibly from a read error.

Vbeta (60) and Jbeta (13) primers were used in the PCR. In the original workflow: About 88 million unique TCR beta chains, about 10 million of them shared, were counted by a later analysis. Using immunoSEQ multiplex PCR, the repertoire was profiled, and TCRdb retains in-frame clones only, with some absent. Clone size and V and J calls were adopted from that table, with D and trimming inferred from the DNA. The sample lists roughly 93,000 clones, more than 60% seen once, with roughly 8% in the top ten. Sample: PBMCs. The clonotype was recovered from a human donor in good health.

In DNA form, the CDR3 reads TGTGCCAGCAGCTTGGGCAGGGGCGACTACGGCTACACCTTC. It codes for CASSLGRGDYGYTF. The chain has TRBV5-5 and TRBJ1-2; tentatively, D is TRBD1 (6 bases). CDR1 is SGHKS and CDR2 is YYEKEE in the germline V gene (reference sequence). There are 14 residues in the CDR3.